These T cell receptor beta chains were read from a single sample in a study of CD8 T cells in Susac syndrome. TCRdb re-analysed the immunoSEQ multiplex PCR reads in MiXCR, keeping a single row per CDR3 protein. Altogether about 120,000 distinct CDR3 sequences are present, around 90% being singletons, with the ten largest covering 0.11% to 0.15%. The sample consisted of CD4+ T cells from PBMCs. These receptor sequences come from a human donor in good health. Each CDR3 is given with its conserved first and last residue. Fields, in order: J gene, V gene, D gene, CDR3 protein. The D gene is left open where the match is weak.

TRBJ1-1,TRBV3-1,NA,CASSQHDSGEAFF
TRBJ1-2,TRBV3-1,NA,CASSHVDSGNYGYTF
TRBJ2-7,TRBV11-1,NA,CASSLGGTHEQYF
TRBJ2-1,TRBV5-1,TRBD2,CASSLGASGRNEQFF
TRBJ1-3,TRBV12-3/TRBV12-4,NA,CASGVSGNTIYF
TRBJ2-1,TRBV2,TRBD2,CASREGLAGWSSYNEQFF
TRBJ2-3,TRBV6-2/TRBV6-3,NA,CAGSTSGLTDTQYF
TRBJ2-1,TRBV3-1,TRBD2,CASSLAGGTSGRALDEQFF
TRBJ1-6,TRBV9,NA,CASSVGDAQINSPLHF
TRBJ2-1,TRBV7-2,TRBD2,CASSPLAGGRGEQFF
TRBJ2-7,TRBV4-3,NA,CASSDGGYPTYEQYF
TRBJ1-2,TRBV5-1,NA,CASSLATNRRNYGYTF
TRBJ1-1,TRBV20-1,NA,CSARVTGARTEAFF
TRBJ2-3,TRBV23-1,NA,CASSQGTKNTDTQYF
TRBJ2-7,TRBV6-5,TRBD1,CASTNQDRGYEQYF
TRBJ2-1,TRBV7-9,TRBD1,CASSGGQGDEQFF
TRBJ2-5,TRBV20-1,NA,CSAREGGVREETQYF
TRBJ2-4,TRBV5-1,NA,CASSLESGSDIQYF
TRBJ2-3,TRBV21-1,NA,CASSKEQGECTDTQYF
TRBJ2-7,TRBV11-2,NA,CASSLEPPGEQYF
TRBJ2-1,TRBV14,NA,CASSQGSRYNEQFF
TRBJ2-4,TRBV7-9,NA,CASSLSGDIQYF
TRBJ2-1,TRBV11-2,TRBD2,CASRTSGSYTYNEQFF
TRBJ2-2,TRBV9,TRBD1,CASSVTGTANTGELFF
TRBJ2-3,TRBV7-2,TRBD2,CASRQTSARTDTQYF